Each of the 19 T cell receptor beta chains below was sequenced from the same sample in a study of cytotoxic CD8 clonotypes in ibrutinib-treated CLL. Measured with immunoSEQ multiplex PCR; TCRdb has only the in-frame clones, and not every one. The sample has about 200,000 clones, approximately 70% seen once. The sample in question was PBMCs, obtained after 12 months of ibrutinib treatment. These receptors were collected from a human donor with chronic lymphocytic leukemia.

The CDR3 bases are TGTGCCAGTAGTAGGGAACAGGGGATATACAATGAGCAGTTCTTC. It is translated as CASSREQGIYNEQFF. The chain combines TRBV19 with TRBJ2-1; 7 bases line up with TRBD1. The length of the CDR3 is 15 residues. CDR1 LNHDA and CDR2 SQIVND come from the germline V gene (reference sequence). The junction had 7 bases not matched to a gene; V was cut back by 4 bases and J by 4 bases.

This clone showed up just a few times. The rearrangement joins TRBV7-3 to TRBJ2-7; 10 bases line up with TRBD1. This CDR3 is built from 14 residues. Germline V gene data show CDR1 as SGHTA and CDR2 as FQGTGA. The V gene end was trimmed by 5 bases and the J gene end by 5 bases; junction bases not matched to a gene: 6. The CDR3, as DNA: TGTGCCAGCAGCCGGGACAGGGGAGGAAACGAGCAGTACTTC. Translating it yields CASSRDRGGNEQYF.

As regards this clone: Given a much more abundant clone one base away, this may be a read error. The rearrangement joins TRBV27 to TRBJ2-2; D not certain. The CDR3 is 11 residues long. The ends were cut back, 6 bases at V and 4 bases at J, with 3 bases in the middle. CDR1 and CDR2 (germline): MNHEY, SMNVEV (reference sequence). CDR3 in amino acids: CASRTTGELFF. In DNA, the CDR3 is TGTGCCAGCAGAACCACCGGGGAGCTGTTTTTT.

Only one count was recorded for this clone. V usage is TRBV7-9 and J usage is TRBJ2-3; perhaps TRBD2 as D (7 bases). Trimming left V 4 bases short and J 7 bases short, with 18 bases between. Germline V gives CDR1 SEHNR, CDR2 FQNEAQ (reference sequence). The CDR3 contains 15 residues. CDR3 in DNA: TGTGCCAGCAGCTGGGCTGGGGAGGGGGTAAATACGCAGTATTTT. Encoded protein: CASSWAGEGVNTQYF.

This rearrangement joins TRBV27 to TRBJ2-1; unclear D gene. CDR3 length: 20 residues. Germline-derived CDR1 and CDR2 are MNHEY and SMNVEV (reference sequence). Trimming removed 1 base from V and 0 bases from J, with 22 bases in between. The CDR3 coding sequence is TGTGCCAGCAGTTTATATCTTCCAGCATACCGTCATAGCTCCTACAATGAGCAGTTCTTC. Translation: CASSLYLPAYRHSSYNEQFF.

This clone occurred once. This rearrangement joins TRBV6-6 to TRBJ2-3, with TRBD1 matching over 9 bases. CDR1 is MNHNY, CDR2 SVGAGI, per germline (reference sequence). J was trimmed by 2 bases and V by 2 bases; bases with no gene match: 2. CDR3 length: 15 amino acids. The CDR3 spells CASSYGTGLTDTQYF. In nucleotides, the CDR3 is TGTGCCAGCAGTTACGGGACAGGGCTCACAGATACGCAGTATTTT.

This clone was detected only a few times. The V gene is TRBV5-8, the J gene TRBJ2-7; no firm D call. This CDR3 is 14 amino acids long. Germline CDR1 reads SGHTS; CDR2 reads YDEGEE. Trimming pared 2 bases from V and 2 bases from J, leaving 11 bases between. CDR3 DNA sequence: TGTGCCAGCAGCTTTGGGCTTTCGACCTACGAGCAGTACTTC. This sequence encodes CASSFGLSTYEQYF. The variable domain in full, completed from reference TRBV5-8 and TRBJ2-7, reads EAGVTQSPTHLIKTRGQQATLRCSPISGHTSVYWYQQALGLGLQFLLWYDEGEERNRGNFPPRFSGRQFPNYSSELNVNALELEDSALYLCASSFGLSTYEQYFGPGTRLTVT.

Only one count was recorded for this clone. The DNA for the CDR3 is TGTGCCAGCAGTTATATCGTGGTTGGAGGGTTCGAGCAGTACTTC. Protein: CASSYIVVGGFEQYF. The chain combines TRBV6-6 with TRBJ2-7; possible D gene TRBD2, 6 bases. CDR1 and CDR2 from the germline V gene are MNHNY and SVGAGI (reference sequence). V lost 3 bases and J lost 6, with 18 bases in between. The CDR3 is made up of 15 amino acids.

This sequence joins TRBV10-3 and TRBJ1-1, with a tentative D call TRBD1 (5 bases). The V gene lost 3 bases and the J gene lost 8 bases, with 19 bases spanning the gap. The V gene's germline CDR1 is ENHRY and CDR2 SYGVKD. This CDR3 spans 15 amino acids. The CDR3 nucleotides read TGTGCCATCAGTGAACCGGGACCCGTCAAACTAGAAGCTTTCTTT. As protein: CAISEPGPVKLEAFF.

The V gene is TRBV29-1, the J gene TRBJ2-3; the D call may be TRBD1 or TRBD2 (5 bases each). Germline CDR1 is SQVTM and CDR2 is ANQGSEA. V was shortened by 6 bases and J by 0 bases, with 10 bases between the two germline ends. This CDR3 comprises 13 residues. The CDR3 spells CSVRGVSTDTQYF. CDR3 coding DNA: TGCAGCGTACGAGGGGTGAGCACAGATACGCAGTATTTT.

V is TRBV6-5 and J is TRBJ2-7; maybe TRBD1 (6 bases). The CDR3 totals 11 residues. Trimming cost V 6 bases and J 11 bases, with 14 bases left between them. CDR1 is MNHEY, CDR2 SVGAGI, per germline. The CDR3 DNA follows: TGTGCCAGCAGGGACGGGACAATTGAGTACTTC. Its translation: CASRDGTIEYF.

The rearrangement links TRBV19 to TRBJ1-2; no firm D call. Deletions cut 4 bases from V and 8 bases from J, with 11 bases between. Looked up from germline, CDR1 is LNHDA and CDR2 is SQIVND (reference sequence). The CDR3 length is 12 residues. The CDR3 DNA is TGTGCCAGTAGTAGCGGCGAGTTAGGCTACACCTTC. Translated: CASSSGELGYTF.

A remark on this clone: Germline is not matched at one junction end, which may reflect a read error. This chain links TRBV2 with TRBJ1-1; D unclear. CDR1 is SNHLY and CDR2 is FYNNEI in the germline V gene. This CDR3 is built from 13 residues. Here the CDR3 DNA reads TGTGCCAGCAGACTCACCCCTACGTCGCCCCTATCCTTC. Amino acid sequence: CASRLTPTSPLSF.

V and J are TRBV5-1 and TRBJ2-7, with 7 bases identical to TRBD1. Trimming took 3 bases from V and 8 from J; bases not matched to a gene: 8. Germline CDR1 reads SGHRS; CDR2 reads YFSETQ. This CDR3 is built from 13 residues. CDR3 residues: CASSSGQALKQYF. Here the CDR3 DNA reads TGCGCCAGCAGCTCCGGACAGGCGTTAAAGCAGTACTTC.

The rearrangement uses TRBV11-2 and TRBJ2-7, with D possibly being TRBD2 (6 bases). Germline V lookup: CDR1 SGHAT, CDR2 FQNNGV. Trimming left V 1 base short and J 3 bases short, with 13 bases between. This CDR3 contains 15 residues. The DNA of the CDR3 is TGTGCCAGCAGCTTAGGGGACTCCAAGGTCTACGAGCAGTACTTC. Protein product: CASSLGDSKVYEQYF.

This chain links TRBV2 with TRBJ2-3; D gene uncertain. Germline CDR1 is SNHLY and CDR2 is FYNNEI. Between the trimmed V and J ends, which lost 6 bases and 5 bases, there was a span of 6 bases. The CDR3 sequence is 11 residues long. The CDR3 DNA reads TGTGCCAGCAGCTCCGTAGATACGCAGTATTTT. This encodes CASSSVDTQYF.

This clone was counted a few times. The rearrangement uses TRBV5-4 and TRBJ2-1, with TRBD2 matching 7 bases. Trimming cost V 10 bases and J 6 bases; bases outside gene matches: 13. Germline V lookup: CDR1 SGHNT, CDR2 YYREEE (reference sequence). The CDR3 contains 14 residues. CDR3: CAPRGEGVRNEQFF. CDR3 coding DNA: TGTGCCCCCCGCGGGGAGGGCGTACGCAATGAGCAGTTCTTC.

The chain couples TRBV2 to TRBJ1-5; possible D gene TRBD1, 6 bases. The germline V gene has CDR1 SNHLY and CDR2 FYNNEI. The germline V and J ends were trimmed by 6 bases and 1 base, with 16 bases remaining between them. The CDR3 spans 16 residues. For the CDR3, the DNA is TGTGCCAGCAGGCAGGGGCACTCCCCGAGCAATCAGCCCCAGCATTTT. Protein product: CASRQGHSPSNQPQHF.

This chain connects TRBV27 to TRBJ1-2; TRBD1 matches at 8 bases. Germline trimming cut 7 bases from V and 4 bases from J; bases unmatched to any gene: 8. Germline V gene lookup returns CDR1 MNHEY and CDR2 SMNVEV (reference sequence). The CDR3 sequence is 14 residues long. CDR3 protein: CASKSQGAIYGYTF. The CDR3 DNA sequence: TGTGCCAGCAAAAGTCAGGGGGCAATCTATGGCTACACCTTC.